This T cell receptor beta chain was obtained from a study of T cells in Graves' hyperthyroidism and ophthalmopathy. Notes on the study in general: The blood repertoire included most of the expanded thyroid clonotypes above 0.001. The authors' 13 V-J model separated ophthalmopathy from stable hyperthyroidism.

Researchers amplified the TCR beta CDR3 regions from RNA transcripts. HTBI primers drove first-round RT-PCR of the TCR CDR3. MiXCR, applied by TCRdb to the multiplex PCR reads, yields one record per CDR3 protein. The sample records 400,000 or so distinct CDR3 sequences, roughly an eighth being singletons. This clonotype has a handful of counts. Antigen: not known. In germline, CDR1 is SGHDN, CDR2 FVKESK. The CDR3 is made up of 13 amino acids. Trimming shortened V by 1 base and J by 8 bases, and 6 bases separated the two germline ends. Used for diagnoses were clinical symptoms, serum thyroxine and TRAb, thyroid ultrasound and orbital computed tomography.

J is TRBJ1-6 and V is TRBV14; no reliable D call. The TCR originated in a man in his fifties or sixties with Graves' ophthalmopathy. Specimen: blood. CDR3 protein: CASSQVSYSPLHF. The CDR3 DNA reads TGTGCCAGCAGCCAAGTGTCGTATTCACCCCTCCACTTT.